This T cell receptor beta chain was sequenced in a study of CD8+CD57+ T cells in acquired aplastic anemia. Both TCR beta VDJ combination and CDR3 sequence profiling were carried out. Genomic DNA was the template for this profiling. Using its own MiXCR run on the reads, TCRdb lists one record per CDR3 protein. The data contain about 190,000 distinct CDR3 sequences, around half of them singletons. CDR1 is MDHEN, CDR2 SYDVKM, per germline. This CDR3 comprises 15 residues. A note on this clonotype: It may be a read error: a sequence one base away is much more abundant.

The sample consisted of sorted CD4+, CD8+, or CD8+CD57+ T cells (not recorded which) from PBMCs. The chain joins TRBV28 to TRBJ1-2; 8 bases are shared with TRBD1. This receptor was identified in a human donor in good health, serving as a control. The CDR3 sequence: CASNLGAGGDYGNTF. The CDR3 DNA sequence: TGTGCCAGCAACCTTGGGGCAGGGGGCGACTATGGCAACACCTTC.